This TCR beta chain originates from a study of T cells in Graves' hyperthyroidism and ophthalmopathy. This CDR3 has 12 amino acids. The germline V gene has CDR1 MNHNS and CDR2 SASEGT. The V gene lost 6 bases and the J gene lost 4 bases, with 6 bases spanning the gap. Those patients with uncontrolled infection, other autoimmune disease, pregnancy or lactation were excluded. Findings and caveats of the study: In the blood, most expanded thyroid clonotypes above 0.001 appeared as well. Model-based prediction identified ophthalmopathy a median around 6.5 months prior to its onset.

TCR beta CDR3 region amplification was performed from RNA transcripts. RT-PCR in the first round (using the HTBI primer set) targeted the TCR CDR3. TCRdb ran MiXCR on the multiplex PCR reads and lists one entry per CDR3 protein. The sample shows some 510,000 distinct CDR3 sequences, 46% of them seen only once. This clonotype came up many times. As yet, its antigen is unknown. The TCR originated in a woman between 18 and 29 years old with Graves' hyperthyroidism. This sequence joins TRBV6-1 and TRBJ1-4, with no clear D. The sample taken for sequencing was peripheral blood or thyroid tissue (not recorded which). As DNA, the CDR3 is TGTGCCAGCAGGACTGTTAATGAAAAACTGTTTTTT. It codes for CASRTVNEKLFF.